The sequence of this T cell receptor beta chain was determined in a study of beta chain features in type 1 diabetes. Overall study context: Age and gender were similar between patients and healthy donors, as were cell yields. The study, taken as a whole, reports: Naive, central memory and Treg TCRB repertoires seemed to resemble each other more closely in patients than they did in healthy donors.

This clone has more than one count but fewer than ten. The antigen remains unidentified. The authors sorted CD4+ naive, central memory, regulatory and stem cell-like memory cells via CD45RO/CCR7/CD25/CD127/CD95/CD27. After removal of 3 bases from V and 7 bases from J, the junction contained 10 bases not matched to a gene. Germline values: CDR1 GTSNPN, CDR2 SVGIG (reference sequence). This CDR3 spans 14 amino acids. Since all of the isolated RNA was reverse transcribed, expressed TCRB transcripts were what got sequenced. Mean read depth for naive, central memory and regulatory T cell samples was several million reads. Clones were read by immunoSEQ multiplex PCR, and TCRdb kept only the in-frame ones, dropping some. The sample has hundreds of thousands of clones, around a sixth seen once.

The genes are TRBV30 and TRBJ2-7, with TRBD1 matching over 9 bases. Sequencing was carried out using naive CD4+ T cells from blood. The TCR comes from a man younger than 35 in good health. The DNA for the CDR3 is TGTGCCTGGAGCACCATGGACAGGGGTCTGGAGCAGTACTTC. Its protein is CAWSTMDRGLEQYF.